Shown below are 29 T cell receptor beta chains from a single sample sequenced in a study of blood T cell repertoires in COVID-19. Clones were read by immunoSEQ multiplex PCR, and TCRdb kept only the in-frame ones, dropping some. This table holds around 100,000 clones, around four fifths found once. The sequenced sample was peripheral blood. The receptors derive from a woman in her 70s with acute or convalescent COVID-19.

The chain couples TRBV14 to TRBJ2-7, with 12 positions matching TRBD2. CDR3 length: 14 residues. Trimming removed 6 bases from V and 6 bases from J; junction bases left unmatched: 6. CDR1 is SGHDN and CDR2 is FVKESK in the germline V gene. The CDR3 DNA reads TGTGCCAGCAGACGACTAGCGGGGGTCGGCGAGCAGTACTTC. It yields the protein CASRRLAGVGEQYF.

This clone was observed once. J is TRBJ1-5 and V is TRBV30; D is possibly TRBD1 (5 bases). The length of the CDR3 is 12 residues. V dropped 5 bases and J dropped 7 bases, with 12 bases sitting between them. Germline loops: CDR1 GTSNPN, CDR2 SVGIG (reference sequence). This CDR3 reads CAWAEEGQPQHF. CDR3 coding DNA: TGTGCCTGGGCCGAGGAGGGGCAGCCCCAGCATTTT. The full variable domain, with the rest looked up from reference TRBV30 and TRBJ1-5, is SQTIHQWPATLVQPVGSPLSLECTVEGTSNPNLYWYRQAAGRGLQLLFYSVGIGQISSEVPQNLSASRPQDRQFILSSKKLLLSDSGFYLCAWAEEGQPQHFGDGTRLSIL.

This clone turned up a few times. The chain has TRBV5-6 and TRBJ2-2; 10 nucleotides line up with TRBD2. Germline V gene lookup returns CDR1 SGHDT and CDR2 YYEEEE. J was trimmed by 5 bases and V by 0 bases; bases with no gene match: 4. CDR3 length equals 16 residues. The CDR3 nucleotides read TGTGCCAGCAGCTTGGCACTAGCGGGGTTGACCGGGGAGCTGTTTTTT. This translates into CASSLALAGLTGELFF.

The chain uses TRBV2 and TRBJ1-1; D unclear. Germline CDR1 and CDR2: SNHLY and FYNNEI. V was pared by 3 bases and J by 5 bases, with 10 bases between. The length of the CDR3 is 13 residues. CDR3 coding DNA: TGTGCCAGCAGTGAGGAGGTAACGACTGAAGCTTTCTTT. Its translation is CASSEEVTTEAFF.

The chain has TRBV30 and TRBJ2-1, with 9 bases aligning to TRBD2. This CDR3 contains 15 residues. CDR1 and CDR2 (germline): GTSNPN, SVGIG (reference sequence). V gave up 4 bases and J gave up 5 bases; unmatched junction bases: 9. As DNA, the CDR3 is TGTGCCTGGATTCCGACTAGCGGACGAAACAATGAGCAGTTCTTC. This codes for CAWIPTSGRNNEQFF.

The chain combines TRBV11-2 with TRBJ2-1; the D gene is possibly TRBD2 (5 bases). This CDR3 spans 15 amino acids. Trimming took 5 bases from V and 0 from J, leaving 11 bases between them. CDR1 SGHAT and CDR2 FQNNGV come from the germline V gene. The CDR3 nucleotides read TGTGCCAGCAGCGAGAGCGGTTACTCCTACAATGAGCAGTTCTTC. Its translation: CASSESGYSYNEQFF.

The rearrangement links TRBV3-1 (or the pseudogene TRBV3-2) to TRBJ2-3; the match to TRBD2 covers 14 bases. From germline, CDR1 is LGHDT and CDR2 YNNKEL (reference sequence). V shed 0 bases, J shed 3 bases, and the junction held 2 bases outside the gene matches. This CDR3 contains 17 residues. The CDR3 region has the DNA TGTGCCAGCAGCCAAGATCGGACTAGCGGGGGGACAGATACGCAGTATTTT. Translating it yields CASSQDRTSGGTDTQYF.

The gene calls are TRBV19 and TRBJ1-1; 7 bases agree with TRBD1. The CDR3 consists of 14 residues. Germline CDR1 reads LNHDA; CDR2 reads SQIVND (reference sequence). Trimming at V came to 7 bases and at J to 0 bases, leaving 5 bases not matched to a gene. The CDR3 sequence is CASTRQGMNTEAFF. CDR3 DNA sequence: TGTGCCAGTACCCGACAGGGAATGAACACTGAAGCTTTCTTT.

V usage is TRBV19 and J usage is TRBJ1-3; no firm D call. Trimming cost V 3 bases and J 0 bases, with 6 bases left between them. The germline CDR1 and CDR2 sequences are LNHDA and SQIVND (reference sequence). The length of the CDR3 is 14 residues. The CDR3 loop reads CASSIGNSGNTIYF. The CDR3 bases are TGTGCCAGTAGTATTGGCAACTCTGGAAACACCATATATTTT.

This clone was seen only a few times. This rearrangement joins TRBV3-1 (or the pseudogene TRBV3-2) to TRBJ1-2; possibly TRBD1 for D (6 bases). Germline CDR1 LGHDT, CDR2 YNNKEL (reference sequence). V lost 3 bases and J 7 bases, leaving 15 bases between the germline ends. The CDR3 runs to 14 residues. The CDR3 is CASSHRGGLGGYTF. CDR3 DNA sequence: TGTGCCAGCAGCCATAGGGGGGGCTTAGGTGGCTACACCTTC.

The DNA for the CDR3 is TGCAGCGCGGGGGACAAGAACTATGGCTACACCTTC. It codes for CSAGDKNYGYTF. The genes are TRBV29-1 and TRBJ1-2; tentative D call: TRBD1 (6 bases). V was pared by 7 bases and J by 2 bases, with 11 bases between. Germline lookup yields CDR1 SQVTM and CDR2 ANQGSEA. The CDR3 has 12 residues.

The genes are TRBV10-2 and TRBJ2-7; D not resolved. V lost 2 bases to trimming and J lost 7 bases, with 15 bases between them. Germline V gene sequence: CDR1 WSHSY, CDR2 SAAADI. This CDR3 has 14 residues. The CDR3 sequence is CASSEPSGMREQYF. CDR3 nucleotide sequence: TGCGCCAGCAGTGAGCCCTCCGGTATGAGGGAGCAGTACTTC.

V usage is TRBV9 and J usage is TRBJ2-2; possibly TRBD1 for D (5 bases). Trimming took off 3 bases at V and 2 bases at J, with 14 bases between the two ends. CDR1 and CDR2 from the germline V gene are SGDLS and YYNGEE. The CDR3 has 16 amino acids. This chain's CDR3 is CASSARQGFNTGELFF. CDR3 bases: TGTGCCAGCAGCGCCAGGCAGGGTTTTAACACCGGGGAGCTGTTTTTT.

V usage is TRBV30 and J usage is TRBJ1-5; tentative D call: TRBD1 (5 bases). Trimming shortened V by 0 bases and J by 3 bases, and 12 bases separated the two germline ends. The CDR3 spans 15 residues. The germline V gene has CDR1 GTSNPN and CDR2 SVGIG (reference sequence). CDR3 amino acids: CAWSVDGDYNQPQHF. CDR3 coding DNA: TGTGCCTGGAGTGTGGACGGGGACTACAATCAGCCCCAGCATTTT.

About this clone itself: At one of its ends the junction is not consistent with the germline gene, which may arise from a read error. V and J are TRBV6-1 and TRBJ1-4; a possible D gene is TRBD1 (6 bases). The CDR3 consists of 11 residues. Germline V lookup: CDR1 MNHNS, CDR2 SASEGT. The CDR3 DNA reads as TGTGCCAGCAGTGAAGCTCGGACAGCGTCTTTT. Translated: CASSEARTASF.

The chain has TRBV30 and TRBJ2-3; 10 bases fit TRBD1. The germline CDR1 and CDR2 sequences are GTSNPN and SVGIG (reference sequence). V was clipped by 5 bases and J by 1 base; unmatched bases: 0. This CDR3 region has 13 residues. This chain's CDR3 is CAWGTGGTDTQYF. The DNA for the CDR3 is TGTGCCTGGGGGACAGGGGGCACAGATACGCAGTATTTT.

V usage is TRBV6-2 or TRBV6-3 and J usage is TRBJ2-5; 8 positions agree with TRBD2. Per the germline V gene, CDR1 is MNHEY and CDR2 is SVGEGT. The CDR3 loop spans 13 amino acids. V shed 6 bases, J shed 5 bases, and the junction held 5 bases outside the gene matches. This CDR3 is CASSRGGLETQYF. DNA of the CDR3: TGTGCCAGCAGCCGGGGGGGCTTGGAGACCCAGTACTTC.

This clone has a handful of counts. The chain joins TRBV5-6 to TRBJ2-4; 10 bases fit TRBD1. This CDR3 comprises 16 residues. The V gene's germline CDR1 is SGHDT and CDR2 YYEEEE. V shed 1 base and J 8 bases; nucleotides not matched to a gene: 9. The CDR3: CASSLYGTGEEDIQYF. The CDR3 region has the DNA TGTGCCAGCAGCTTGTACGGGACAGGGGAAGAGGACATTCAGTACTTC.

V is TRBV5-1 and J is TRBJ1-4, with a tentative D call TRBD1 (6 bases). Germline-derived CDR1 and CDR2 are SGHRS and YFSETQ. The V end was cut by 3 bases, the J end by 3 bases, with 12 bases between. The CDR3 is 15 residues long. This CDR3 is CASSSSGDPNEKLFF. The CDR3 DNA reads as TGCGCCAGCAGCTCATCAGGGGACCCTAATGAAAAACTGTTTTTT.

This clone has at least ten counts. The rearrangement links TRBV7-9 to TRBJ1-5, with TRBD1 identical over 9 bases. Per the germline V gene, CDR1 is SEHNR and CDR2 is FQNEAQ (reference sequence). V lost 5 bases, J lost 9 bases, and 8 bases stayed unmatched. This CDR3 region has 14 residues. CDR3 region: CASSHPGQGMPQHF. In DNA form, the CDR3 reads TGTGCCAGCAGCCATCCGGGACAGGGTATGCCCCAGCATTTT. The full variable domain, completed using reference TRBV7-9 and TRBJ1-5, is DTGVSQNPRHKITKRGQNVTFRCDPISEHNRLYWYRQTLGQGPEFLTYFQNEAQLEKSRLLSDRFSAERPKGSFSTLEIQRTEQGDSAMYLCASSHPGQGMPQHFGDGTRLSIL.

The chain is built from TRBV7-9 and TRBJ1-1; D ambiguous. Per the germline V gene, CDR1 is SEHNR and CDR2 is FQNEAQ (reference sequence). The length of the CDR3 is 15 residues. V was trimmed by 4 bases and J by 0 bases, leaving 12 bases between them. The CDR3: CASSSSNGLNTEAFF. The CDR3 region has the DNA TGTGCCAGCAGCTCGAGTAATGGTCTGAACACTGAAGCTTTCTTT.

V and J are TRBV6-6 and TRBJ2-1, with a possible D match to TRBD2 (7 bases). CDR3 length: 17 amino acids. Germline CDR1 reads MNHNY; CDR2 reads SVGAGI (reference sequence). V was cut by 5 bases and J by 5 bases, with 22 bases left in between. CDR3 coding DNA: TGTGCCAGCAGTCCCCAAAGACTAGCAGGGGACGACAATGAGCAGTTCTTC. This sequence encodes CASSPQRLAGDDNEQFF.

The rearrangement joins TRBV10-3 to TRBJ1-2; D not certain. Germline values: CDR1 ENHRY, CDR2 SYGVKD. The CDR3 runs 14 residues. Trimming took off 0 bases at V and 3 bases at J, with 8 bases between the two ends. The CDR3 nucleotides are TGTGCCATCAGTGAGTCGAACGGGGACTATGGCTACACCTTC. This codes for CAISESNGDYGYTF.

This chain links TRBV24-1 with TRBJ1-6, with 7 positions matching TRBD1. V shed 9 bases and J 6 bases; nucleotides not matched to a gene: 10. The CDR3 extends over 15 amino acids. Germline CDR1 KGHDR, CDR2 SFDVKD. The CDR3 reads CATSREQGFNSPLHF. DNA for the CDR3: TGTGCCACCTCCCGTGAACAGGGGTTTAATTCACCCCTCCACTTT.

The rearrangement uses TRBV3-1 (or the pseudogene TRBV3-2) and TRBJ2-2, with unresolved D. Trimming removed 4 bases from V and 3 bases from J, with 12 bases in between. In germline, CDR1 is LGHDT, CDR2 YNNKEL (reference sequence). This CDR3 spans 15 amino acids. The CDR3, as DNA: TGTGCCAGCAGCCGACGGGTTTCGGACACCGGGGAGCTGTTTTTT. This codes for CASSRRVSDTGELFF.

The CDR3 protein is CAWSVRRSNEKLFF. DNA for the CDR3: TGTGCCTGGAGTGTACGACGGAGTAATGAAAAACTGTTTTTT. This chain connects TRBV30 to TRBJ1-4; no clear D. V gave up 0 bases and J gave up 4 bases, with 9 bases separating them. The CDR3 has 14 residues. Germline CDR1 reads GTSNPN; CDR2 reads SVGIG (reference sequence).

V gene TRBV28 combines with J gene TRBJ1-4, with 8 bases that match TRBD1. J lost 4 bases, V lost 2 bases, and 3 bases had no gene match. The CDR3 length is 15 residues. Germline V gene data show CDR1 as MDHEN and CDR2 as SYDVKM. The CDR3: CASSLPTGVNEKLFF. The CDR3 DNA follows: TGTGCCAGCAGTTTACCGACAGGGGTTAATGAAAAACTGTTTTTT.

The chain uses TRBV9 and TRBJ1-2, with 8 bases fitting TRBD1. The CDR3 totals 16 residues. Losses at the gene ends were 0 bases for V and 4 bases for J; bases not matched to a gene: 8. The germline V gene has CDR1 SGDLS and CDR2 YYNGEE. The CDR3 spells CASSVAGTGTGYGYTF. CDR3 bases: TGTGCCAGCAGCGTAGCAGGAACCGGGACAGGCTATGGCTACACCTTC.

CDR3: CATSRVKGAVDGYTF. The DNA for the CDR3 is TGTGCCACCAGCAGGGTAAAGGGGGCGGTGGACGGCTACACCTTC. The rearrangement uses TRBV15 and TRBJ1-2, with TRBD1 matching over 7 bases. Germline V gene sequence: CDR1 LNHNV, CDR2 YYDKDF (reference sequence). This CDR3 region has 15 residues. J was trimmed by 8 bases and V by 3 bases; bases with no gene match: 12.